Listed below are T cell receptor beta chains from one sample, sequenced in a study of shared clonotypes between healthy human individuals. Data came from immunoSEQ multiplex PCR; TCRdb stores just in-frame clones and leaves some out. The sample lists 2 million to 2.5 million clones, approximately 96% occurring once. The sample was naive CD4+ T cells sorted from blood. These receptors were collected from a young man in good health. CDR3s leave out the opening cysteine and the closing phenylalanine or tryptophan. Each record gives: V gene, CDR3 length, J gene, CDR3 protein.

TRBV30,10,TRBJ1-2,AWSGANYGYT
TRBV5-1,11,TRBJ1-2,ASSFLTDYGYT
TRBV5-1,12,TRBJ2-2,ASSLVADRGELF
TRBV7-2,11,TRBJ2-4,ASSPRGGNIQY
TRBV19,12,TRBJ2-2,ASSTVEGTGELF
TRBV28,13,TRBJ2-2,ASSLITGHTGELF
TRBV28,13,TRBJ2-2,ASSLVTANTGELF
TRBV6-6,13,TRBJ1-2,ASSYGQTTNYGYT
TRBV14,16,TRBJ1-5,ASSQDKGDRGPHQPQH
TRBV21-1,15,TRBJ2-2,ASSANREEFVAGELF
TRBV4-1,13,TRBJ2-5,ASSQVGLSQETQY
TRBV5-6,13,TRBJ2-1,ASSLSGGSYNEQF
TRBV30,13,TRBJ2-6,AWSKGVAGANVLT
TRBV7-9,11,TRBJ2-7,ASSPHGGLALV
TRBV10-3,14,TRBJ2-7,AISAQGMAFSYEQY
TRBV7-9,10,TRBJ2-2,ASSLISGLLF
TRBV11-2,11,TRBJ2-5,ASSLDSRETQY
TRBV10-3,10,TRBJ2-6,AIGGGANVLT
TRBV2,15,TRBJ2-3,ASASIVSGGAGNTQY
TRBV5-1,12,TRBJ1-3,ASRGSTSGNTIY
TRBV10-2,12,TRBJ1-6,ASSGAENNSPLH
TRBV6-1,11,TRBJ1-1,ASSATGGTEAF
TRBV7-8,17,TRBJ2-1,ASSLLRGSGEFSYNEQF
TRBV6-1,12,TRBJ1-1,ASSEITVLTEAF
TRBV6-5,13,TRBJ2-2,ASSYWHPGTGELF
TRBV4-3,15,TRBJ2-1,ASSQDPGGPGVDEQF
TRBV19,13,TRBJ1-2,ASSLIRQGDYGYT
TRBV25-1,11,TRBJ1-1,ASMSTPNTEAF
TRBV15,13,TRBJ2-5,ATSRGREGPETQY
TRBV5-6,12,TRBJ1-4,ASSFRVTNEKLF
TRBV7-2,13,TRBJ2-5,ASSPGTSGQETQY
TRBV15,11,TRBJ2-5,ATQFGLQETQY
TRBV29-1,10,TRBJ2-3,SVEINTDTQY
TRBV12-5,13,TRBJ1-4,ASGTRGGTNEKLF
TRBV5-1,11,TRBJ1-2,ASSLVQGGGYT
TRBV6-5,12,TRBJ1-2,ASTEQLQGHGYT
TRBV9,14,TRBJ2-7,ASSVGTGAGGYEQY
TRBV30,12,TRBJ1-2,AWSVRTSNYGYT
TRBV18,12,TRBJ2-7,ASSPPGTNVEQY
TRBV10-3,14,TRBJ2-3,AISAASGADTDTQY
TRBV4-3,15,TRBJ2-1,ASSQETGTLTSSEQF
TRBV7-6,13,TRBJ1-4,ASSLGAGGDEKLF
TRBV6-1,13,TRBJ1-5,ASSEQTERNQPQH
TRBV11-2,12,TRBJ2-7,ASSLSVDLYEQY
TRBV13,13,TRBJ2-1,ASSLGGSFYNEQF
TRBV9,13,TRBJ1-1,ASSVATGFGTEAF
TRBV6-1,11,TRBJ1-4,ASSPQAPQKLF
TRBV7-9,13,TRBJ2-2,ASTIATTNTGELF
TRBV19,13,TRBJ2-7,ASSITRESSYEQY
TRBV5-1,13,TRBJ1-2,ASSPTGTENYGYT
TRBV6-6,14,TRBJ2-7,ASSPLGGAGRNEQY
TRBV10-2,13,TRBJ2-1,ASSDFGGGANEQF
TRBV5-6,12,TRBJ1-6,ASSWEGLSSPLH
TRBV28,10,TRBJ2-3,ASSSVTDTQY
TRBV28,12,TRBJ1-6,ASRASGGNSPLH